Described below is a single T cell receptor (beta chain) sequence and its context. Its antigen is undetermined. Using immunoSEQ multiplex PCR, the repertoire was profiled, and TCRdb retains in-frame clones only, with some absent. The sample has some 400,000 clones; around 91% are singletons. Regarding treatment: about 20 received Ad26.COV2.S at low or high dose, single or two shots; several received placebo; per-sample allocation not given. Samples analyzed were those drawn on day 63 after the first vaccine or placebo injection. Whoever gave the sample was an adult aged 18-55 years in Boston. CDR1 and CDR2 from the germline V gene are SGHNT and YENEEA. This CDR3 region has 13 residues. Germline trimming cut 5 bases from V and 3 bases from J; bases unmatched to any gene: 3. The record originates from a study of Ad26.COV2.S vaccination and SARS-CoV-2 variants. Study overall: Donor was assigned to the Ad26.COV2.S arm of trial COV1001.

The study, taken as a whole, reports: Post-vaccination spike-specific CD8+ and CD4+ T cell responses reportedly had substantial breadth. Using TCR breadth and depth analyses may have led to underestimated total T cell responses.

This receptor was obtained from a person between 18 and 59 years old who received the Ad26.COV2.S COVID-19 vaccine or a placebo. The sample in question was peripheral blood, obtained in a trial of Ad26.COV2.S vaccine versus placebo. The chain has TRBV11-3 and TRBJ2-7; 8 bases are shared with TRBD1. The CDR3 DNA sequence: TGTGCCAGCAGCCCCACAGGGGGCTACGAGCAGTACTTC. It is translated as CASSPTGGYEQYF.